This T cell receptor beta chain originates from a study of regulatory T cells in long-lasting Graves disease. This clonotype has a count of ten or more. Germline V gives CDR1 SGHTA, CDR2 FQGNSA. This CDR3 region has 15 residues. Trimming removed 5 bases at V and 4 bases at J, with 14 bases between. HTBI primers from iRepertoire and Arm-PCR of CDR3 regions yielded the TCR beta libraries. From the multiplex PCR reads, TCRdb called clonotypes with MiXCR, one entry per CDR3 protein. This sample carries around 510,000 distinct CDR3 sequences, around 20% of them seen once, and the ten largest clones take over 7.5%. The time point was: persistent/refractory GD, antithyroid drugs over 5 years with positive TRAb. The TCR library was made from RNA that had been extracted from PBMCs in TRIzol. Peripheral blood, approximately 9 milliliters per patient, was collected in EDTA tubes.

The chain couples TRBV7-2 to TRBJ2-2; D is uncertain. The clonotype comes from a female donor with Graves disease. Sequencing used peripheral blood mononuclear cells (PBMCs), obtained when the disease was refractory, from a patient treated with antithyroid drugs. This chain's CDR3 is CASSPTRPTTGELFF. In DNA form, the CDR3 reads TGTGCCAGCAGCCCAACCAGGCCGACCACCGGGGAGCTGTTTTTT.